This T cell receptor (beta chain) was identified in a study of blood T cell repertoires in COVID-19. Only in-frame clones appear in the TCRdb table, and some are missing; sequencing was by immunoSEQ multiplex PCR. The table shows 150,000 to 200,000 clones, with about nine tenths occurring only once. This clone was picked up one time. The ends lost 4 bases at V and 2 bases at J; junction bases unmatched: 7. The CDR3 length is 15 residues. Germline-derived CDR1 and CDR2 are LNHDA and SQIVND (reference sequence). Material for sequencing was peripheral blood. V is TRBV19 and J is TRBJ2-7, with TRBD1 matching 8 bases. This sequence was found in a man aged 18 to 29 who had recovered from COVID-19. CDR3 sequence: CASSTQGAGPYEQYF. CDR3 in DNA: TGTGCCAGTAGTACGCAGGGGGCCGGGCCCTACGAGCAGTACTTC.